This T cell receptor beta chain was recorded in a study of breast tumors, draining lymph nodes, adjacent tissues. The CDR3 spans 17 residues. After removal of 6 bases from V and 1 base from J, the junction contained 10 bases not matched to a gene. CDR1 is DFQATT and CDR2 is SNEGSKA in the germline V gene (reference sequence). There are a few counts of this clonotype. TCRdb recomputed calls from the multiplex PCR reads with MiXCR, one row per CDR3 protein. The table shows about 14,000 distinct CDR3 sequences, with around 54% occurring only once. What was sequenced was tumor-adjacent breast tissue. This rearrangement joins TRBV20-1 to TRBJ2-7; TRBD2 aligns across 15 bases. This sequence was found in a female donor with breast cancer. Some clones in this sample may be carry-over from other donors' samples. The CDR3 is CSAEGLAGGVESYEQYF. CDR3 nucleotide sequence: TGCAGTGCGGAAGGACTAGCGGGAGGGGTGGAGTCCTACGAGCAGTACTTC.